This T cell receptor (beta chain) was identified in a study of molecular identifiers for immune sequencing clone quantification (dated by TCRdb to between 2018 and 2020). Background for the entire study: For a replicate experiment, RNA from approximately 20,000 or 100,000 naive CD8 T cells was divided into five aliquots, and four of the five aliquots were sequenced. This methods study used CD8 T cells to benchmark TCR RNA copy counting and molecular-identifier clustering-based TCR repertoire sequencing (MIDCIRS). Study-wide findings and limitations: Even against a background of about a million naive CD8 T cells, spiked-in Jurkat TCR RNA amounting to a single cell's worth was reported to be detectable. Clones above 20 RNA copies held over 98% of molecules in CMV-specific effector cells but under 1% in naive cells. Identical TCR molecules sharing a barcode could cause highly expanded clone sizes to be underestimated. The naive libraries included spiked-in Jurkat TCR RNA (10 copies' worth), and this Jurkat TCR RNA is not part of the donor repertoire. Without barcode sub-clustering, chimeric consensus sequences inflated TCR diversity; chimeras reached as high as 47%. About 3 recovered TCR RNA copies per cell were obtained by modeling, versus about 9.7 by digital PCR, implying a capture efficiency of around 28%.

A few counts support this clonotype. Its target antigen remains unknown. Per-base qualities were not stored, and no clone one base away is much larger. The library was produced with PCR. The instrument given in TCRdb is NextSeq 500. Preparation of bulk TCR libraries followed a previously described approach, with the TCR primers listed in Table S5. Purification of total RNA was performed with the Qiagen AllPrep DNA/RNA kit. Reads from multiple sequencing runs of the same library were pooled before analysis. On the authors' methods: Reads were retained only if an exact TCR constant sequence was present, and the retained reads were trimmed to 150 nt and grouped according to their 12-nt molecular barcodes. Reads inside each barcode group were sub-clustered using a 15% Levenshtein threshold, and a quality-weighted consensus sequence was constructed for each RNA molecule. Non-functional sequences were removed, as were lower-count sequences one edit away from another. Barcode sub-clusters with fewer than 20% of the maximum read count were removed, based on fitting two negative binomial distributions. The public sequencing data were trimmed at Q25 with fastp and processed into clonotypes with MiXCR by TCRdb, which kept only in-frame beta chains. Rows are unified per CDR3 protein, each entry keeping the most common DNA and genes. TCRdb, rather than the study authors, made the V and J calls. The sample includes a few hundred thousand distinct CDR3 sequences, with roughly a quarter observed a single time. Together, the top ten hold 0.65% to 0.95% of the sample.

Libraries of naive CD8 T cells were built from approximately 20,000 to 1,000,000 sorted cells, with 10%, 30% or 50% of the purified RNA used. On a BD FACSAria II, naive CD8 T cells were FACS-sorted as CD8+CD4-CCR7+CD45RA+ and collected into RLT Plus buffer. To test detection sensitivity, Jurkat RNA equal to about nine TCR copies was added to samples of about 19,000-1,100,000 naive CD8 T cells. CD8 T cells were enriched with RosetteSep CD8+ T Cell Enrichment Cocktail and Ficoll-Paque, followed by ACK red cell lysis. V is shortened by 5 bases, J by 1 base, and the region joining them spans 15 bases. The germline V gene supplies CDR1 WSHSY and CDR2 SAAADI. Measured from the cysteine to the phenylalanine, the CDR3 is 16 residues long. Only CDR3 DNA is held: 48 bases, read in frame from base 1.

The clonotype was recovered from a human donor in good health. Some libraries in this study had Jurkat cell RNA spiked in. Sequenced input: naive CD8+ T cells from blood, with Jurkat cell RNA spiked in. The cell subset or site label, read with the paper, signifies: FACS-sorted CD8+CD4-CCR7+CD45RA+ naive T cells. This chain is built from TRBV10-2 and TRBJ1-5, with TRBD1 perhaps the D gene, on 6 matching bases. The sequenced DNA: TGCGCCAGCAGTAATACAGGGATGTTGAGCAATCAGCCCCAGCATTTT. Translated, it gives CASSNTGMLSNQPQHF.